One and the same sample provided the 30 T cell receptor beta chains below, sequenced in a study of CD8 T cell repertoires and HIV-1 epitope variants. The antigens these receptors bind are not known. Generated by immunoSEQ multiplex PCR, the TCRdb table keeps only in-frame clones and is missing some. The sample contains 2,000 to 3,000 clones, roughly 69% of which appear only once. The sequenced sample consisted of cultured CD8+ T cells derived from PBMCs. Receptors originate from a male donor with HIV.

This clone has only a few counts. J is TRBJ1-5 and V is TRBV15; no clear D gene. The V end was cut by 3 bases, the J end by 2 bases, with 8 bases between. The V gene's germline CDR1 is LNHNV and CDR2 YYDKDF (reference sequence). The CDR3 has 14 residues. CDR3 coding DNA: TGTGCCACCAGCAGCAGTGCGGGCAATCAGCCCCAGCATTTT. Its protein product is CATSSSAGNQPQHF.

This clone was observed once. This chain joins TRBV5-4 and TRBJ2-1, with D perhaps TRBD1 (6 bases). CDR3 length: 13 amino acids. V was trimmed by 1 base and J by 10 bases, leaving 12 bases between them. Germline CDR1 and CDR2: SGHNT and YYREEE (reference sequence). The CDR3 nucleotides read TGTGCCAGCAGCTTGTCCCAGGGGTGGGAGCAGTTCTTC. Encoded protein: CASSLSQGWEQFF. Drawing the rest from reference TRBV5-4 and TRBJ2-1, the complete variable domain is ETGVTQSPTHLIKTRGQQVTLRCSSQSGHNTVSWYQQALGQGPQFIFQYYREEENGRGNFPPRFSGLQFPNYSSELNVNALELDDSALYLCASSLSQGWEQFFGPGTRLTVL.

The CDR3 nucleotides are TGTGCCAGCAGTTTAGAGGGGGCACGTTGGGAGCAGTACTTC. Translation: CASSLEGARWEQYF. The genes are TRBV28 and TRBJ2-7, with TRBD1 matching over 7 bases. Germline CDR1 and CDR2: MDHEN and SYDVKM. The V and J ends lost 2 bases and 7 bases, in that order; junction bases with no gene match: 8. The CDR3 contains 14 residues.

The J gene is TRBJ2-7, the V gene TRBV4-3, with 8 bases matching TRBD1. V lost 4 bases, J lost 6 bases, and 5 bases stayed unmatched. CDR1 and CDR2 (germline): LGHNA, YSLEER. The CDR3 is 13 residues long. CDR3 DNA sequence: TGCGCCAGCAGCCCGCGGACAGGGTTCGAGCAGTACTTC. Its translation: CASSPRTGFEQYF.

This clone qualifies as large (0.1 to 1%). In DNA form, the CDR3 reads TGCGCCAGCAGCCAAGACCGGCCCAGTAGGGCGGATACGCAGTATTTT. Residues: CASSQDRPSRADTQYF. The J gene is TRBJ2-3, the V gene TRBV4-3; D unresolved. This CDR3 spans 16 amino acids. Looked up from germline, CDR1 is LGHNA and CDR2 is YSLEER. V was clipped by 0 bases and J by 6 bases, with 16 bases between them.

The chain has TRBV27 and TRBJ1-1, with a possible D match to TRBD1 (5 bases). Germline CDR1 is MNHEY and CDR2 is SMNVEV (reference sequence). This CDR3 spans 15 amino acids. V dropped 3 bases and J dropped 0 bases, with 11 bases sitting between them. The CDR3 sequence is CASSFSEDMNTEAFF. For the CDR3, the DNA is TGTGCCAGCAGTTTTTCGGAGGACATGAACACTGAAGCTTTCTTT.

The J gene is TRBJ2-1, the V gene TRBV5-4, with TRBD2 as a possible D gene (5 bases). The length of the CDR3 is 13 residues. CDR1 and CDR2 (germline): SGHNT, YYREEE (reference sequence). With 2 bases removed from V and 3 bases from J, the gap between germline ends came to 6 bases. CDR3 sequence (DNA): TGTGCCAGCAGCTTAGCGGTCTACAATGAGCAGTTCTTC. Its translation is CASSLAVYNEQFF.

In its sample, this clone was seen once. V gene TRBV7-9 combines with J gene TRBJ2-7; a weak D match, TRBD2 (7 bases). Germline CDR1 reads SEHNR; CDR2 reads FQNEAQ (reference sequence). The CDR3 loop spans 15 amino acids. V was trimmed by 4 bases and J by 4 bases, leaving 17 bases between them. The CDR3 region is CASSSLRGAMYEQYF. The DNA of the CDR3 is TGTGCCAGCAGCTCCCTACGGGGGGCGATGTACGAGCAGTACTTC.

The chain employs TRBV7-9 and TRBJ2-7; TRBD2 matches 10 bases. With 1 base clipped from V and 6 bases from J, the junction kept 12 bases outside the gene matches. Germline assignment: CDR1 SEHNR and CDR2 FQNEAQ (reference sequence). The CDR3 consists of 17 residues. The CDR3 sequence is CASSLGGPGTSAGEQYF. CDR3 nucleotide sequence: TGTGCCAGCAGCTTAGGCGGCCCCGGGACTAGCGCCGGCGAGCAGTACTTC. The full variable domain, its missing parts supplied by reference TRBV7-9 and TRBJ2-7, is DTGVSQNPRHKITKRGQNVTFRCDPISEHNRLYWYRQTLGQGPEFLTYFQNEAQLEKSRLLSDRFSAERPKGSFSTLEIQRTEQGDSAMYLCASSLGGPGTSAGEQYFGPGTRLTVT.

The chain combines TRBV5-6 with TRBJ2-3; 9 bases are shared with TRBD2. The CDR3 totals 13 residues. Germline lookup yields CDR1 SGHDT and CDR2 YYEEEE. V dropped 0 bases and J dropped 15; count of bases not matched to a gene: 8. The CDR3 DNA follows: TGTGCCAGCAGCTTGGTACGCGGGGGGGCCGGTTATTTT. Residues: CASSLVRGGAGYF.

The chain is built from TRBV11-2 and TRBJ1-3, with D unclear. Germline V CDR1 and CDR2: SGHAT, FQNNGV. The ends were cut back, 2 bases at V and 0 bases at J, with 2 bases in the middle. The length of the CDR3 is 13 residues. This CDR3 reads CASSLFSGNTIYF. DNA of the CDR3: TGTGCCAGCAGCTTATTCTCTGGAAACACCATATATTTT.

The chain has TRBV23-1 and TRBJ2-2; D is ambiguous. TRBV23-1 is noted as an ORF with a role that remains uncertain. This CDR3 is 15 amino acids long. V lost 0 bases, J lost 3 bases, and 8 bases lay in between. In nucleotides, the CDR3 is TGCGCCAGCAGTCAATCGACCCTCTACACCGGGGAGCTGTTTTTT. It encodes CASSQSTLYTGELFF.

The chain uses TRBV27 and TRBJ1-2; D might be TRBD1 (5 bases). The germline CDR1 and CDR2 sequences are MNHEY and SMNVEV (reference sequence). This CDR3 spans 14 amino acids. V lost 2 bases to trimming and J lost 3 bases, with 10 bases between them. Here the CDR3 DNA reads TGTGCCAGCAGTTTACTTGGGGGGTACTATGGCTACACCTTC. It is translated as CASSLLGGYYGYTF.

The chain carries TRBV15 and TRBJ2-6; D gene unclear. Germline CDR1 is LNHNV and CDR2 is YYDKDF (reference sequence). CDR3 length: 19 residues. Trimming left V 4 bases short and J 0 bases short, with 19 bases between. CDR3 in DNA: TGTGCCACCAGCACCACTCCATGGGGAAAGCTCTCTGGGGCCAACGTCCTGACTTTC. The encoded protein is CATSTTPWGKLSGANVLTF. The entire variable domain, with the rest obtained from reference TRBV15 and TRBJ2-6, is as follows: DAMVIQNPRYQVTQFGKPVTLSCSQTLNHNVMYWYQQKSSQAPKLLFHYYDKDFNNEADTPDNFQSRRPNTSFCFLDIRSPGLGDTAMYLCATSTTPWGKLSGANVLTFGAGSRLTVL.

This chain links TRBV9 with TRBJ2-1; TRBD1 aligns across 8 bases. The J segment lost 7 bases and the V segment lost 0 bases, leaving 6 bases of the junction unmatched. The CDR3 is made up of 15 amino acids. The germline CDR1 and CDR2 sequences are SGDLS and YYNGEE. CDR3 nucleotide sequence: TGTGCCAGCAGCGTAGTTCGGACAGGGTATAATGAGCAGTTCTTC. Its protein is CASSVVRTGYNEQFF.

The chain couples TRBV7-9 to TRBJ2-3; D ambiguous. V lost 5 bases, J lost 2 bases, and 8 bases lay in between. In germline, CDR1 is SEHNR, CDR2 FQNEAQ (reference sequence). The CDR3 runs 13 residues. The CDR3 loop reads CASSQSYTDTQYF. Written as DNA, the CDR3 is TGTGCCAGCAGCCAATCCTACACAGATACGCAGTATTTT.

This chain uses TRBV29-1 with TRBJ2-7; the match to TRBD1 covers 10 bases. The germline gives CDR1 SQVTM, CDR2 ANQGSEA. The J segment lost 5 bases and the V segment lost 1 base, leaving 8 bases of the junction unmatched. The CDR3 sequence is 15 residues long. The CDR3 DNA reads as TGCAGCGTTGAAGTTGAGGGACAGGGGTCGAACGAGCAGTACTTC. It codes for CSVEVEGQGSNEQYF.

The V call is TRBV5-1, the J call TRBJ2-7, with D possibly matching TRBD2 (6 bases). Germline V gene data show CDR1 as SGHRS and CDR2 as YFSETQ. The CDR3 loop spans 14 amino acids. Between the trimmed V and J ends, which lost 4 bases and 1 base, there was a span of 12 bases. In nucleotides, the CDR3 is TGCGCCAGCAGCGGCGGGGACCTGTCCTACGAGCAGTACTTC. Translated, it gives CASSGGDLSYEQYF.

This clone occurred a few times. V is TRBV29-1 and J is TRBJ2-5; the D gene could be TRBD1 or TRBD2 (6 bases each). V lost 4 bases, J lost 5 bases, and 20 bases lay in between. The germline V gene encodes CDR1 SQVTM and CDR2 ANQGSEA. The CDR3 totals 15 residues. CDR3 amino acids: CSVVARGRVGETQYF. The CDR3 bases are TGCAGCGTTGTTGCCCGGGGGCGCGTTGGGGAGACCCAGTACTTC.

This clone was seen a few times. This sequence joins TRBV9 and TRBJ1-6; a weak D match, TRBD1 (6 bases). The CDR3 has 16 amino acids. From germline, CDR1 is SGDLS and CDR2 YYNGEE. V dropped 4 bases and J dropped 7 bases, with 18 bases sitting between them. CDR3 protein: CASSPLGGQGNSPLHF. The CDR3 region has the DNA TGTGCCAGCAGCCCGCTGGGGGGGCAAGGGAATTCACCCCTCCACTTT.

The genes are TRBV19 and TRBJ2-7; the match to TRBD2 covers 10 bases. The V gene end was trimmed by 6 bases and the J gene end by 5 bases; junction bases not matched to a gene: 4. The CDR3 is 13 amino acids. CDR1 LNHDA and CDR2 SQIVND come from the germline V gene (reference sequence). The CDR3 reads CASRAGLANEQYF. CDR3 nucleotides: TGTGCCAGTAGGGCGGGACTAGCGAACGAGCAGTACTTC. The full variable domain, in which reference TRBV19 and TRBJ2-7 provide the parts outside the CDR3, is DGGITQSPKYLFRKEGQNVTLSCEQNLNHDAMYWYRQDPGQGLRLIYYSQIVNDFQKGDIAEGYSVSREKKESFPLTVTSAQKNPTAFYLCASRAGLANEQYFGPGTRLTVT.

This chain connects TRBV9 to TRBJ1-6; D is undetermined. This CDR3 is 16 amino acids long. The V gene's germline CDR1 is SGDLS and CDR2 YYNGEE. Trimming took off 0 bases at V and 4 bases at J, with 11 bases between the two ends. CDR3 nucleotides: TGTGCCAGCAGCGTAGGGGAGGCTGGGTATAATTCACCCCTCCACTTT. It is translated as CASSVGEAGYNSPLHF.

DNA for the CDR3: TGTGCCAGCAGCCCGGGACAACTCGAGCAGTACTTC. It encodes CASSPGQLEQYF. The V and J genes are TRBV7-3 and TRBJ2-7; possibly TRBD1 for D (6 bases). V lost 5 bases to trimming and J lost 6 bases, with 11 bases between them. Germline V CDR1 and CDR2: SGHTA, FQGTGA. This CDR3 is 12 amino acids long.

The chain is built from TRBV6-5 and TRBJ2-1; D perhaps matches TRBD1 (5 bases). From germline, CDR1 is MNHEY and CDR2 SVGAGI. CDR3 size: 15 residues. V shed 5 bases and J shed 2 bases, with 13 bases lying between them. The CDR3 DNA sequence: TGTGCCAGCAGTCCAGACAGAACTCCCTACAATGAGCAGTTCTTC. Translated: CASSPDRTPYNEQFF.

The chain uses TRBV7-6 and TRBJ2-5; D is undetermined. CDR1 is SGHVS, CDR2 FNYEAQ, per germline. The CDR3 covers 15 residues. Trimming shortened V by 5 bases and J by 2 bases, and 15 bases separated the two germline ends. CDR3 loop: CASSPSVGPQETQYF. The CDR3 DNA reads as TGTGCCAGCAGCCCCTCCGTCGGGCCGCAAGAGACCCAGTACTTC.

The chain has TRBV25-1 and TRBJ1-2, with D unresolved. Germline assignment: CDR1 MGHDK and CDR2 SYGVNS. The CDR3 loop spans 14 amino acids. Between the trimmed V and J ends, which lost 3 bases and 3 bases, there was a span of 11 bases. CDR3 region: CASSDPTEDYGYTF. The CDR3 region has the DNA TGTGCCAGCAGTGATCCGACTGAGGACTATGGCTACACCTTC.

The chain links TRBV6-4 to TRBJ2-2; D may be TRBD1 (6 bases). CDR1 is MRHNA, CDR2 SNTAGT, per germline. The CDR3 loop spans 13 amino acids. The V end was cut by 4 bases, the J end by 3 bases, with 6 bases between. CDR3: CASSAGDTGELFF. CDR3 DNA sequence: TGTGCCAGCAGTGCAGGGGACACCGGGGAGCTGTTTTTT.

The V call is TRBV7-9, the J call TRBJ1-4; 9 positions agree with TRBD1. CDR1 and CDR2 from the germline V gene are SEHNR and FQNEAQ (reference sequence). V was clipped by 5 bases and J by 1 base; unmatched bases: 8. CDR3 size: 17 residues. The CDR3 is CASSPGTGIVTNEKLFF. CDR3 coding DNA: TGTGCCAGCAGCCCCGGGACAGGGATCGTAACTAATGAAAAACTGTTTTTT.

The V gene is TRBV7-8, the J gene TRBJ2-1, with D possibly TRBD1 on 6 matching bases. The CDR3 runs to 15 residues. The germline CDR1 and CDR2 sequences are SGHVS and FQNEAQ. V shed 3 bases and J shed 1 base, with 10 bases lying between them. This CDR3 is CASSLTGDSYNEQFF. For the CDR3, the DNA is TGTGCCAGCAGCTTGACAGGTGATTCCTACAATGAGCAGTTCTTC. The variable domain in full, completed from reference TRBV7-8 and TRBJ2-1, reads GAGVSQSPRYKVAKRGQDVALRCDPISGHVSLFWYQQALGQGPEFLTYFQNEAQLDKSGLPSDRFFAERPEGSVSTLKIQRTQQEDSAVYLCASSLTGDSYNEQFFGPGTRLTVL.

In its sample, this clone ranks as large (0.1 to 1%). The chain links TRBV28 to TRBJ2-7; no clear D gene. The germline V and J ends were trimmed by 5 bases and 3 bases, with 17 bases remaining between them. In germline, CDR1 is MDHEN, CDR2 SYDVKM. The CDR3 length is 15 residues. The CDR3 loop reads CASSPRLGDLYEQYF. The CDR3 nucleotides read TGTGCCAGCAGTCCCCGACTGGGCGACCTCTACGAGCAGTACTTC.